The 17 T cell receptor beta chains in this list originate from one sample, sequenced in a study of blood T cell repertoires in COVID-19. TCRdb's copy holds only in-frame clones and misses some; the assay was immunoSEQ multiplex PCR. Of about 200,000 clones listed, roughly nine tenths are singletons. Sequences were obtained from peripheral blood. The receptors were sampled from a woman between 70 and 85 years old with acute or convalescent COVID-19.

The chain uses TRBV2 and TRBJ1-4; D is uncertain. The germline V and J ends were trimmed by 7 bases and 8 bases, with 17 bases remaining between them. Germline lookup yields CDR1 SNHLY and CDR2 FYNNEI. The CDR3 is made up of 14 amino acids. DNA of the CDR3: TGTGCCAGCACCCGAGGGAGGAGCGGAGAAAAACTGTTTTTT. It yields the protein CASTRGRSGEKLFF.

In its sample, this clone was seen a few times. J is TRBJ1-2 and V is TRBV11-2; TRBD1 aligns across 8 bases. Germline V CDR1 and CDR2: SGHAT, FQNNGV. The J segment lost 6 bases and the V segment lost 3 bases, leaving 3 bases of the junction unmatched. The CDR3 length is 13 residues. CDR3 sequence: CASSFRGPNGYTF. Written as DNA, the CDR3 is TGTGCCAGCAGCTTCAGGGGGCCGAATGGCTACACCTTC.

For the CDR3, the DNA is TGTGCCAGTACAGACAGGGGGCAGCCTAGCACAGATACGCAGTATTTT. Its protein is CASTDRGQPSTDTQYF. J is TRBJ2-3 and V is TRBV19; 10 bases align to TRBD1. The germline V gene has CDR1 LNHDA and CDR2 SQIVND (reference sequence). The CDR3 length is 16 residues. Losses at the gene ends were 7 bases for V and 0 bases for J; bases not matched to a gene: 7.

The V call is TRBV6-6, the J call TRBJ2-1; tentatively, D is TRBD2 (6 bases). Per germline, CDR1 MNHNY and CDR2 SVGAGI (reference sequence). CDR3 length equals 13 residues. V lost 5 bases and J 8 bases, leaving 13 bases between the germline ends. The CDR3 is CASSKDRGDEQFF. The CDR3 region has the DNA TGTGCCAGCAGTAAAGATCGCGGGGATGAGCAGTTCTTC.

The genes are TRBV6-2 or TRBV6-3 and TRBJ1-5; D gene unclear. The CDR3 totals 17 residues. Germline V gives CDR1 MNHEY, CDR2 SVGEGT. With 2 bases removed from V and 6 bases from J, the gap between germline ends came to 20 bases. The CDR3, as DNA: TGTGCCAGCAGTTACCCCACCGGAGTAGGAAATAGTCAGCCCCAGCATTTT. Its translation: CASSYPTGVGNSQPQHF.

This chain uses TRBV5-8 with TRBJ1-2; possible D gene TRBD1, 5 bases. CDR1 and CDR2 (germline): SGHTS, YDEGEE. The CDR3 consists of 13 residues. Trimming stripped 0 bases from V and 5 bases from J, with 8 bases between. For the CDR3, the DNA is TGTGCCAGCAGCTTGGCGGGACTATATGGCTACACCTTC. Its translation is CASSLAGLYGYTF.

The chain joins TRBV18 to TRBJ2-3, with D uncertain. CDR3 size: 13 residues. Deletions cut 5 bases from V and 4 bases from J, with 10 bases between. The germline gives CDR1 KGHSH, CDR2 LQKENI. The chain's CDR3 is CASSSLSADTQYF. The CDR3 DNA sequence: TGTGCCAGCTCATCTCTCTCCGCAGATACGCAGTATTTT.

The V call is TRBV10-3, the J call TRBJ1-5; D unresolved. Germline V lookup: CDR1 ENHRY, CDR2 SYGVKD. With 2 bases removed from V and 7 bases from J, the gap between germline ends came to 6 bases. The CDR3 covers 12 residues. CDR3 bases: TGTGCCATCAGTGAGAACACGCAGCCCCAGCATTTT. Protein sequence: CAISENTQPQHF.

This clone came up a few times. CDR3 coding DNA: TGTGCCAGCAGTTACACGGGGACAGCCTATGGCTACACCTTC. It specifies CASSYTGTAYGYTF. The chain couples TRBV6-6 to TRBJ1-2; 7 nucleotides align to TRBD1. CDR3 length equals 14 residues. Trimming removed 2 bases from V and 4 bases from J; junction bases left unmatched: 4. Germline CDR1 reads MNHNY; CDR2 reads SVGAGI (reference sequence).

V and J are TRBV7-9 and TRBJ2-2; TRBD2 matches at 9 bases. The CDR3 contains 15 residues. J lost 4 bases, V lost 0 bases, and 0 bases had no gene match. Looked up from germline, CDR1 is SEHNR and CDR2 is FQNEAQ (reference sequence). CDR3 protein: CASSLALAGTGELFF. CDR3 bases: TGTGCCAGCAGCTTAGCACTAGCGGGCACCGGGGAGCTGTTTTTT.

The gene calls are TRBV6-5 and TRBJ2-5; D is uncertain. V lost 7 bases and J 9 bases, leaving 18 bases between the germline ends. This CDR3 has 13 amino acids. The germline V gene encodes CDR1 MNHEY and CDR2 SVGAGI. The CDR3 here is CASIDNPHVSQYF. In DNA form, the CDR3 reads TGTGCCAGCATCGACAACCCTCACGTATCCCAGTACTTC.

J is TRBJ2-2 and V is TRBV10-1; D not certain. V lost 7 bases and J 6 bases, leaving 12 bases between the germline ends. The germline gives CDR1 WNHNN, CDR2 SYGVQD (reference sequence). The CDR3 totals 13 residues. CDR3 in amino acids: CASTGSPPGELFF. CDR3 nucleotides: TGCGCCAGCACTGGCTCCCCCCCCGGGGAGCTGTTTTTT.

The chain is built from TRBV6-5 and TRBJ1-3; TRBD1 matches 7 bases. Germline V gene data show CDR1 as MNHEY and CDR2 as SVGAGI. This CDR3 has 14 residues. Losses at the gene ends were 8 bases for V and 4 bases for J; bases not matched to a gene: 8. The CDR3 reads CASQIDRAGNTIYF. The CDR3 DNA is TGTGCCAGCCAGATCGACAGGGCCGGAAACACCATATATTTT.

The genes are TRBV6-5 and TRBJ1-5, with 9 positions matching TRBD1. CDR3 length: 13 amino acids. V shed 8 bases, J shed 9 bases, and the junction held 8 bases outside the gene matches. The germline gives CDR1 MNHEY, CDR2 SVGAGI. The CDR3 DNA sequence: TGTGCCAGCCAGGGACAGGGTGCACCGCCCCAGCATTTT. This sequence encodes CASQGQGAPPQHF.

CDR3: CASSQDVAGSYNEQFF. The CDR3, as DNA: TGCGCCAGCAGCCAAGACGTAGCGGGGAGCTACAATGAGCAGTTCTTC. J is TRBJ2-1 and V is TRBV4-1; 8 positions match TRBD2. The germline CDR1 and CDR2 sequences are MGHRA and YSYEKL. The trim removed 0 bases at V and 3 bases at J, leaving 4 bases unmatched. The CDR3 loop spans 16 amino acids.

This clone appeared once. V usage is TRBV5-1 and J usage is TRBJ1-4, with 7 bases identical to TRBD1. V was pared by 5 bases and J by 2 bases, with 6 bases of the junction left unmatched. Germline lookup yields CDR1 SGHRS and CDR2 YFSETQ. The CDR3 sequence is 15 residues long. The CDR3 nucleotides are TGCGCCAGCAGTCTAATACAGGGGACTAATGAAAAACTGTTTTTT. Residues: CASSLIQGTNEKLFF.

The chain recombines TRBV7-3 with TRBJ2-2; D is uncertain. V lost 1 base to trimming and J lost 1 base, with 7 bases between them. CDR1 is SGHTA and CDR2 is FQGTGA in the germline V gene. This CDR3 region has 15 residues. This CDR3 is CASSLIRGNTGELFF. The CDR3 nucleotides are TGTGCCAGCAGCTTAATTCGCGGGAACACCGGGGAGCTGTTTTTT.